This is a list of T cell receptor beta chains from one sample in a study of T cell responses to AZD1222 COVID-19 vaccine. The method was immunoSEQ multiplex PCR; TCRdb's version includes in-frame clones alone and lacks a portion of them. The sample yields approximately 110,000 clones, around 94% seen once. Source: peripheral blood, taken on day 0 of AZD1222 vaccination. These TCRs come from an adult in good health. The CDR3 runs from the conserved cysteine through the conserved F or W. A D gene is named only where the DNA matches it firmly. Expanded clones get a size class; other rows say once, few or many, or leave the size out.

D,size,V,J,CDR3,DNA
.,.,TRBV10-3,TRBJ2-2,CAIKGEAVETGELFF,TGTGCCATCAAGGGAGAAGCGGTGGAGACCGGGGAGCTGTTTTTT
.,.,TRBV28,TRBJ2-2,CASRPASDTGELFF,TGTGCCAGCAGGCCCGCTTCCGACACCGGGGAGCTGTTTTTT
.,few,TRBV6-2/TRBV6-3,TRBJ1-1,CASSLTENTEAFF,TGTGCCAGCAGCTTGACAGAGAACACTGAAGCTTTCTTT
TRBD1,.,TRBV19,TRBJ2-7,CASTPVPGQGQYEQYF,TGTGCCAGTACCCCCGTCCCGGGACAGGGGCAATACGAGCAGTACTTC
TRBD2,.,TRBV19,TRBJ2-1,CASSMVGGGEQFF,TGTGCCAGTAGTATGGTTGGGGGGGGTGAGCAGTTCTTC
.,.,TRBV7-3,TRBJ2-1,CASSLAPGPFYNEQFF,TGTGCCAGCAGCTTAGCTCCAGGACCTTTCTACAATGAGCAGTTCTTC
.,.,TRBV29-1,TRBJ2-7,CSVGGGTYEQYF,TGCAGCGTTGGTGGGGGGACCTACGAGCAGTACTTC
.,once,TRBV7-8,TRBJ1-5,CASSLAGLGGDQPQHF,TGTGCCAGCAGCTTAGCTGGTTTAGGAGGGGACCAGCCCCAGCATTTT
TRBD2,.,TRBV7-3,TRBJ2-5,CASSLIGTSGATQYF,TGTGCCAGCAGCTTAATCGGGACTAGCGGAGCTACCCAGTACTTC
.,.,TRBV5-1,TRBJ1-4,CASSTGQPMGEKLFF,TGCGCCAGCAGCACCGGACAGCCTATGGGGGAAAAACTGTTTTTT
.,.,TRBV7-3,TRBJ1-1,CASSPNREATEAFF,TGTGCCAGCAGCCCGAACAGGGAGGCCACTGAAGCTTTCTTT
.,.,TRBV9,TRBJ2-5,CASSVDGNGRETQYF,TGTGCCAGCAGCGTAGACGGGAATGGACGGGAGACCCAGTACTTC
.,.,TRBV29-1,TRBJ1-1,CSVHFVGEKAFF,TGCAGCGTGCACTTCGTCGGGGAGAAAGCTTTCTTT
.,.,TRBV12-3/TRBV12-4,TRBJ2-1,CASSLVSEQFF,TGTGCCAGCAGTTTAGTCTCTGAGCAGTTCTTC